The 20 T cell receptor beta chains below come from one sample, sequenced in a study of blood T cells in healthy people across ages. A second PCR, run for about 7 to 11 cycles, used a sample-barcoded 5' primer plus a J-beta primer mix. TCRdb processed the 5' RACE reads anew with MiXCR; each CDR3 protein has one entry. This table has hundreds of thousands of distinct CDR3 sequences, approximately 60% appearing once. Sequenced material: blood. The receptor source for this set is a man in his forties in good health.

This clonotype was observed a few times. The chain joins TRBV20-1 to TRBJ2-2; 9 bases are a match to TRBD2. V dropped 2 bases and J dropped 2; count of bases not matched to a gene: 0. Germline-derived CDR1 and CDR2 are DFQATT and SNEGSKA (reference sequence). The CDR3 extends over 14 amino acids. The CDR3 here is CSARLAGNTGELFF. The CDR3 DNA is TGCAGTGCTAGACTAGCGGGAAACACCGGGGAGCTGTTTTTT.

This clonotype occurred a few times. This chain links TRBV20-1 with TRBJ2-7; a possible D gene is TRBD1 (6 bases). Germline lookup yields CDR1 DFQATT and CDR2 SNEGSKA (reference sequence). The V end lost 0 bases, the J end lost 2 bases, and 11 bases lay between the germline ends. The CDR3 is 14 residues long. CDR3 amino acids: CSARDLTGTYEQYF. CDR3 sequence (DNA): TGCAGTGCTAGAGATCTAACAGGGACCTACGAGCAGTACTTC.

Only a few counts were recorded for this clonotype. This chain joins TRBV4-3 and TRBJ1-2; a possible D gene is TRBD1 (6 bases). Between the trimmed V and J ends, which lost 0 bases and 8 bases, there was a span of 13 bases. The germline V gene encodes CDR1 LGHNA and CDR2 YSLEER. The CDR3 loop spans 14 amino acids. CDR3 loop: CASSQDNVGGGYTF. CDR3 nucleotides: TGCGCCAGCAGCCAAGATAATGTCGGGGGCGGCTACACCTTC.

The rearrangement uses TRBV18 and TRBJ1-2; D remains unclear. V shed 3 bases and J shed 3 bases, with 14 bases lying between them. This CDR3 is 15 amino acids long. Germline V gene data show CDR1 as KGHSH and CDR2 as LQKENI. In DNA form, the CDR3 reads TGTGCCAGCTCACCCGCCTTGGGAAACGACTATGGCTACACCTTC. Encoded protein: CASSPALGNDYGYTF. Full variable domain (missing parts from reference TRBV18 and TRBJ1-2): NAGVMQNPRHLVRRRGQEARLRCSPMKGHSHVYWYRQLPEEGLKFMVYLQKENIIDESGMPKERFSAEFPKEGPSILRIQQVVRGDSAAYFCASSPALGNDYGYTFGSGTRLTVV.

This chain joins TRBV4-2 and TRBJ2-1, with 13 bases identical to TRBD2. This CDR3 has 14 amino acids. Germline-derived CDR1 and CDR2 are LGHNA and YNFKEQ. V dropped 2 bases and J dropped 9; count of bases not matched to a gene: 1. CDR3 in amino acids: CASSQTSGRGEQFF. DNA of the CDR3: TGTGCCAGCAGCCAAACTAGCGGGAGGGGTGAGCAGTTCTTC.

The rearrangement uses TRBV5-5 and TRBJ1-4; possible D gene TRBD1, 6 bases. CDR1 is SGHKS, CDR2 YYEKEE, per germline (reference sequence). This CDR3 is 15 amino acids long. V dropped 4 bases and J dropped 4 bases, with 14 bases sitting between them. The CDR3 sequence: CASSPPGQVNEKLFF. The CDR3 nucleotides are TGTGCCAGCAGCCCTCCGGGACAAGTTAATGAAAAACTGTTTTTT.

The chain joins TRBV9 to TRBJ2-3, with D unclear. CDR1 SGDLS and CDR2 YYNGEE come from the germline V gene. The CDR3 spans 15 residues. V was trimmed by 4 bases and J by 6 bases, leaving 18 bases between them. CDR3 bases: TGTGCCAGCAGCTCAACTGGGTCTGGCTCGGATACGCAGTATTTT. Its protein product is CASSSTGSGSDTQYF.

The gene calls are TRBV7-2 and TRBJ1-2, with D unclear. CDR3 length: 14 residues. Trimming took off 4 bases at V and 8 bases at J, with 17 bases between the two ends. In germline, CDR1 is SGHTA, CDR2 FQGNSA. CDR3 amino acids: CASSSLDVLKGYTF. CDR3 DNA sequence: TGTGCCAGCAGCTCGCTAGACGTACTTAAGGGCTACACCTTC.

The chain employs TRBV27 and TRBJ2-7, with 7 bases fitting TRBD1. The CDR3 contains 12 residues. Germline assignment: CDR1 MNHEY and CDR2 SMNVEV (reference sequence). V dropped 8 bases and J dropped 1; count of bases not matched to a gene: 2. The CDR3 sequence: CASQGESYEQYF. The CDR3 DNA sequence: TGTGCCAGCCAGGGGGAATCCTACGAGCAGTACTTC.

The chain uses TRBV9 and TRBJ1-2, with 8 bases fitting TRBD1. The CDR3 length is 12 residues. The V segment lost 5 bases and the J segment 6 bases; nucleotides outside the gene matches: 3. CDR1 is SGDLS and CDR2 is YYNGEE in the germline V gene. The CDR3 region is CASRDRADGYTF. DNA for the CDR3: TGTGCCAGCAGGGACAGGGCGGATGGCTACACCTTC. The full variable domain, with the rest looked up from reference TRBV9 and TRBJ1-2, is DSGVTQTPKHLITATGQRVTLRCSPRSGDLSVYWYQQSLDQGLQFLIQYYNGEERAKGNILERFSAQQFPDLHSELNLSSLELGDSALYFCASRDRADGYTFGSGTRLTVV.

This clonotype was observed a few times. V and J are TRBV20-1 and TRBJ2-5, with 8 bases identical to TRBD2. The junction had 2 bases not matched to a gene; V was cut back by 7 bases and J by 4 bases. Germline V lookup: CDR1 DFQATT, CDR2 SNEGSKA (reference sequence). The CDR3 covers 11 residues. CDR3 in amino acids: CSGLAGETQYF. CDR3 coding DNA: TGCAGTGGGCTAGCGGGAGAGACCCAGTACTTC.

This clonotype was observed a handful of times. This chain joins TRBV7-2 and TRBJ2-3; D is possibly TRBD1 or TRBD2 (5 bases each). This CDR3 has 17 residues. V was pared by 2 bases and J by 5 bases, with 20 bases between. Germline assignment: CDR1 SGHTA and CDR2 FQGNSA. CDR3 DNA: TGTGCCAGCAGCTTAAGCGAGGGGAGCTCGGAAGAAGATACGCAGTATTTT. Translated, it gives CASSLSEGSSEEDTQYF. The whole variable domain, remainder taken from reference TRBV7-2 and TRBJ2-3, is GAGVSQSPSNKVTEKGKDVELRCDPISGHTALYWYRQSLGQGLEFLIYFQGNSAPDKSGLPSDRFSAERTGGSVSTLTIQRTQQEDSAVYLCASSLSEGSSEEDTQYFGPGTRLTVL.

This clonotype was counted a few times. This chain uses TRBV20-1 with TRBJ2-3; maybe TRBD2 (5 bases). Germline V gives CDR1 DFQATT, CDR2 SNEGSKA (reference sequence). V shed 8 bases and J shed 8 bases, with 17 bases lying between them. The CDR3 runs 12 residues. The CDR3 here is CSREPGMGTQYF. The DNA for the CDR3 is TGCAGTCGGGAACCGGGGATGGGTACGCAGTATTTT.

The CDR3 sequence: CASSSLDRVDTNYGYTF. The CDR3 bases are TGTGCCAGCAGCTCCCTGGACAGGGTCGACACTAACTATGGCTACACCTTC. The gene calls are TRBV7-9 and TRBJ1-2, with 8 bases fitting TRBD1. The CDR3 has 17 amino acids. Germline V gene sequence: CDR1 SEHNR, CDR2 FQNEAQ (reference sequence). V was clipped by 4 bases and J by 0 bases; unmatched bases: 10.

This chain connects TRBV28 to TRBJ2-1; TRBD2 might be the D (6 bases). Trimming pared 8 bases from V and 9 bases from J, leaving 11 bases between. The CDR3 is 11 residues long. Germline V gene sequence: CDR1 MDHEN, CDR2 SYDVKM. The CDR3 DNA reads as TGTGCCAGCCTGGGGGGTGGTGAGCAGTTCTTC. Translating it yields CASLGGGEQFF. Using reference TRBV28 and TRBJ2-1 for the parts outside the CDR3, the full variable domain is DVKVTQSSRYLVKRTGEKVFLECVQDMDHENMFWYRQDPGLGLRLIYFSYDVKMKEKGDIPEGYSVSREKKERFSLILESASTNQTSMYLCASLGGGEQFFGPGTRLTVL.

The chain uses TRBV5-1 and TRBJ2-3; no definite D call. Per the germline V gene, CDR1 is SGHRS and CDR2 is YFSETQ. V shed 0 bases and J shed 4 bases, with 9 bases lying between them. The CDR3 is 14 amino acids. This CDR3 is CASSLDSFADTQYF. Here the CDR3 DNA reads TGCGCCAGCAGCTTGGACAGTTTTGCAGATACGCAGTATTTT.

The sample holds a few counts of this clonotype. J is TRBJ2-5 and V is TRBV11-2, with D possibly being TRBD1 (5 bases). The end of the DNA fits TRBJ2-7 better, so the J call may be wrong. CDR1 is SGHAT, CDR2 FQNNGV, per germline. The CDR3 is 13 residues long. The DNA for the CDR3 is TGTGCCAGCAGCTTAGATGGCAGGGACGAGCAGTACTTC. Translation: CASSLDGRDEQYF.

This chain uses TRBV7-2 with TRBJ2-1, with 12 bases aligning to TRBD2. From germline, CDR1 is SGHTA and CDR2 FQGNSA. The V segment lost 5 bases and the J segment 8 bases; nucleotides outside the gene matches: 10. This CDR3 is built from 16 residues. CDR3 DNA sequence: TGTGCCAGCAGCCCTCCGGGACTAGCGGGTGTAGATGAGCAGTTCTTC. It yields the protein CASSPPGLAGVDEQFF. The full variable domain, with the rest looked up from reference TRBV7-2 and TRBJ2-1, is GAGVSQSPSNKVTEKGKDVELRCDPISGHTALYWYRQSLGQGLEFLIYFQGNSAPDKSGLPSDRFSAERTGGSVSTLTIQRTQQEDSAVYLCASSPPGLAGVDEQFFGPGTRLTVL.

This clonotype was recorded once. CDR3 DNA: TGTGCCAGCTCACCATACAATTGGACCCGGGGGGCTAGGAGCAATCAGCCCCAGCATTTT. This gives the protein CASSPYNWTRGARSNQPQHF. This chain connects TRBV18 to TRBJ1-5; tentatively, D is TRBD1 (6 bases). This CDR3 has 20 amino acids. Germline V gene lookup returns CDR1 KGHSH and CDR2 LQKENI. Trimming took off 2 bases at V and 1 base at J, with 24 bases between the two ends.

The rearrangement uses TRBV28 and TRBJ2-1, with TRBD1 identical over 9 bases. The CDR3 spans 14 residues. With 5 bases clipped from V and 4 bases from J, the junction kept 3 bases outside the gene matches. Germline V lookup: CDR1 MDHEN, CDR2 SYDVKM. The CDR3 DNA reads TGTGCCAGCAGTACCGGGACAGGGTACAATGAGCAGTTCTTC. Translating it yields CASSTGTGYNEQFF.